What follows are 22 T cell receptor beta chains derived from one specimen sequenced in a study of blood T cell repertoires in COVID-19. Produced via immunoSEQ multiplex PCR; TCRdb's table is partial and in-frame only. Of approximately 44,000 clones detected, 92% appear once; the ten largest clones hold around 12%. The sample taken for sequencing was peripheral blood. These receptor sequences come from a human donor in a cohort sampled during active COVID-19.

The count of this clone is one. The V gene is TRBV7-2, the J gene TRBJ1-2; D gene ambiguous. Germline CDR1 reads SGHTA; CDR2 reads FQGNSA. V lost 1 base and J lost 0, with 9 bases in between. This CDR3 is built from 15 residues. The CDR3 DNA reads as TGTGCCAGCAGCTTAGAGGCGACTTCTAACTATGGCTACACCTTC. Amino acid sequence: CASSLEATSNYGYTF.

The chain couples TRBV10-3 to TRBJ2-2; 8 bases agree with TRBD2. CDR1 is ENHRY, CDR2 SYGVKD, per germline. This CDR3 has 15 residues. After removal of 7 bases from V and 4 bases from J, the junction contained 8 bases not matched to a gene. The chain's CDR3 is CAIMGSGGITGELFF. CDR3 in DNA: TGTGCCATCATGGGAAGCGGGGGCATCACCGGGGAGCTGTTTTTT.

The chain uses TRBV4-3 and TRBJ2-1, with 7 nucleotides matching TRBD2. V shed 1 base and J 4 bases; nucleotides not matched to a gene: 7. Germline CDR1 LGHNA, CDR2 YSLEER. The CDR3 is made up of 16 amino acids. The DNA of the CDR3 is TGCGCCAGCAGCCAAGCCGCGGGGGTAGGTTACAATGAGCAGTTCTTC. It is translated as CASSQAAGVGYNEQFF.

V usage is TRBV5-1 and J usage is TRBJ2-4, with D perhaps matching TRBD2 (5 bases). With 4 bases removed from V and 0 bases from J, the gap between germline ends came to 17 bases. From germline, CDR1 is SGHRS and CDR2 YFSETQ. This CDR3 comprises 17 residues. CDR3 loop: CASSPSGFEAAKNIQYF. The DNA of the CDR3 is TGCGCCAGCAGCCCTTCGGGGTTCGAGGCAGCCAAAAACATTCAGTACTTC. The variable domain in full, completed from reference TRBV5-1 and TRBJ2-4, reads KAGVTQTPRYLIKTRGQQVTLSCSPISGHRSVSWYQQTPGQGLQFLFEYFSETQRNKGNFPGRFSGRQFSNSRSEMNVSTLELGDSALYLCASSPSGFEAAKNIQYFGAGTRLSVL.

For the CDR3, the DNA is TGTGCCAGCAGCCGTACAGGGGAGAGCTATGGCTACACCTTC. Amino acid sequence: CASSRTGESYGYTF. The chain combines TRBV4-2 with TRBJ1-2; 7 bases fit TRBD1. J gave up 4 bases and V 4 bases, and 6 bases lay outside the gene matches. Germline V gene lookup returns CDR1 LGHNA and CDR2 YNFKEQ. The CDR3 consists of 14 residues.

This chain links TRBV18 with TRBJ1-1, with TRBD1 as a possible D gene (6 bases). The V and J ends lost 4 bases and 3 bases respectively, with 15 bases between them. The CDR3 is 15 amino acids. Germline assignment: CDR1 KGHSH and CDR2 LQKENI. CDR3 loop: CASSLATGMDTEAFF. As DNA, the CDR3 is TGTGCCAGCTCACTAGCCACAGGGATGGACACTGAAGCTTTCTTT. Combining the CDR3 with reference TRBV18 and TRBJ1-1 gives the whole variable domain NAGVMQNPRHLVRRRGQEARLRCSPMKGHSHVYWYRQLPEEGLKFMVYLQKENIIDESGMPKERFSAEFPKEGPSILRIQQVVRGDSAAYFCASSLATGMDTEAFFGQGTRLTVV.

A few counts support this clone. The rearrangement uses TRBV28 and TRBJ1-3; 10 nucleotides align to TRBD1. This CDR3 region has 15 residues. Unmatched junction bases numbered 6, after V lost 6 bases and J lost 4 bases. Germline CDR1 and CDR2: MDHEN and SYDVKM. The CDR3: CASRLDRGRGNTIYF. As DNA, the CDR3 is TGTGCCAGCAGACTAGACAGGGGGCGAGGAAACACCATATATTTT.

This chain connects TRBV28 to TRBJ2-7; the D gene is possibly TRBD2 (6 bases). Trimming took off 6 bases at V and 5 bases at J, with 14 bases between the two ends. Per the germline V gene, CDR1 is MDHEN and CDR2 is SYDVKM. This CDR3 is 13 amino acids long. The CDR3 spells CASRREGRDEQYF. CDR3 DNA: TGTGCCAGCAGGCGGGAAGGGCGGGACGAGCAGTACTTC.

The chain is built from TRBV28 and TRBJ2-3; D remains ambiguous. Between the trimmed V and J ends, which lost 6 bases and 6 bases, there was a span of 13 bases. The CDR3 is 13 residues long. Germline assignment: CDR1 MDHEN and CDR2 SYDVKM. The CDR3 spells CASRYSVTDTQYF. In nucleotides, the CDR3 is TGTGCCAGCAGATATAGTGTAACCGATACGCAGTATTTT.

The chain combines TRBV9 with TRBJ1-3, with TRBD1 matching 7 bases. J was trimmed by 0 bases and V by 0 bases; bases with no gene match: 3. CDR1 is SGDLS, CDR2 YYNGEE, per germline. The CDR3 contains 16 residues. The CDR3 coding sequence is TGTGCCAGCAGCGTAGGGGACAGTCTCTCTGGAAACACCATATATTTT. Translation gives CASSVGDSLSGNTIYF.

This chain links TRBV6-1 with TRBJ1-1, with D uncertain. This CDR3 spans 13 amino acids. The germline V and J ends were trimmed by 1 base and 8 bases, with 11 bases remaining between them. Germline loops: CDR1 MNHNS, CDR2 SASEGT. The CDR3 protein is CASSEGYTLEAFF. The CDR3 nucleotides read TGTGCCAGCAGTGAAGGGTACACCTTGGAAGCTTTCTTT.

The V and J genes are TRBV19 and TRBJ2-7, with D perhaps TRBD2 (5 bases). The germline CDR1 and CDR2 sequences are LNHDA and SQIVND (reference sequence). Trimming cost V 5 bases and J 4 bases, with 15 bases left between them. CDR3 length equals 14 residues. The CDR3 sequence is CASSATGKLYEQYF. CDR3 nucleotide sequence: TGTGCCAGTAGTGCTACCGGGAAATTGTACGAGCAGTACTTC.

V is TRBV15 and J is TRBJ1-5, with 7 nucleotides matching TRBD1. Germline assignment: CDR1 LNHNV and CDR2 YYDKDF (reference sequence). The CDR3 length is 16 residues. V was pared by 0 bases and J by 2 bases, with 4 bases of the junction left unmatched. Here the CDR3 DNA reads TGTGCCACCAGCAGAGATCCAGGGGGTGGCAATCAGCCCCAGCATTTT. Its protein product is CATSRDPGGGNQPQHF.

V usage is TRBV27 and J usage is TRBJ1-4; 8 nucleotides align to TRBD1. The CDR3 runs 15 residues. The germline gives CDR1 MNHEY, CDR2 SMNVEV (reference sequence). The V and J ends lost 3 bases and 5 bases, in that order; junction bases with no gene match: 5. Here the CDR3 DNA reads TGTGCCAGCAGTTTCCAGAGACAGGGGAATGAAAAACTGTTTTTT. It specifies CASSFQRQGNEKLFF.

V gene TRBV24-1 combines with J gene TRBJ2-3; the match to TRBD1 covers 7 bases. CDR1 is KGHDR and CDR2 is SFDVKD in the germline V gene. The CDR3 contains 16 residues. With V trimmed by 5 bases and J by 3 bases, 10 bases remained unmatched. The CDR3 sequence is CATSGRQGRLTDTQYF. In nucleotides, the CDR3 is TGTGCCACCAGTGGCAGACAGGGACGTTTGACAGATACGCAGTATTTT.

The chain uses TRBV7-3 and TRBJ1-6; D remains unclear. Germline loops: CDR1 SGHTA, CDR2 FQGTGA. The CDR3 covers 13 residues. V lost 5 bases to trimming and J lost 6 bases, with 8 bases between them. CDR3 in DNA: TGTGCCAGCAGCCCCGTCCCTAATTCACCCCTCCACTTT. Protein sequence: CASSPVPNSPLHF.

CDR3 nucleotides: TGTGCCAGCAGCCCGGAGGCAAGCACAGATACGCAGTATTTT. This codes for CASSPEASTDTQYF. The genes are TRBV5-4 and TRBJ2-3; TRBD2 is a possible D gene (5 bases). V gave up 4 bases and J gave up 0 bases, with 9 bases separating them. Germline assignment: CDR1 SGHNT and CDR2 YYREEE (reference sequence). This CDR3 is built from 14 residues. The full variable domain, rest sourced from reference TRBV5-4 and TRBJ2-3, is ETGVTQSPTHLIKTRGQQVTLRCSSQSGHNTVSWYQQALGQGPQFIFQYYREEENGRGNFPPRFSGLQFPNYSSELNVNALELDDSALYLCASSPEASTDTQYFGPGTRLTVL.

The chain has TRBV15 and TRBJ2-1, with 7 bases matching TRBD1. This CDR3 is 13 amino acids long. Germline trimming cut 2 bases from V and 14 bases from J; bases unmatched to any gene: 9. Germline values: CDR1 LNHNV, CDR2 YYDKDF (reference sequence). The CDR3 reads CATSRYRGEEEFF. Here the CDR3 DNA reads TGTGCCACCAGCAGATACAGGGGAGAGGAGGAGTTCTTC.

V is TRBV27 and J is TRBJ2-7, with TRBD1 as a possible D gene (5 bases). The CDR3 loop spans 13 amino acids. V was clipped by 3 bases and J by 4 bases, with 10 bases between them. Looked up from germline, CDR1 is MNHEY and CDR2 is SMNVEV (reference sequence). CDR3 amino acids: CASSFSRAYEQYF. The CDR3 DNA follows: TGTGCCAGCAGTTTCTCCAGGGCTTACGAGCAGTACTTC.

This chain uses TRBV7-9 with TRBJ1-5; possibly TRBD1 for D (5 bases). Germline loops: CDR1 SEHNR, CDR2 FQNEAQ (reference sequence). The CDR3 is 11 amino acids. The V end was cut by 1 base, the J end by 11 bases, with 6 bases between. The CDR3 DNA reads TGTGCCAGCAGCTTAGAAGGGGCCCAGCATTTT. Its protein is CASSLEGAQHF.

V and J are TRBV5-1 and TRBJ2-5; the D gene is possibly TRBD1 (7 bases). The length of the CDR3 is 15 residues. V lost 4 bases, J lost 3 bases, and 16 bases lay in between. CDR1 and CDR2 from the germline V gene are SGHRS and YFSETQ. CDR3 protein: CASSGGGSYKETQYF. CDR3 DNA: TGCGCCAGCAGCGGAGGGGGCAGCTACAAAGAGACCCAGTACTTC.

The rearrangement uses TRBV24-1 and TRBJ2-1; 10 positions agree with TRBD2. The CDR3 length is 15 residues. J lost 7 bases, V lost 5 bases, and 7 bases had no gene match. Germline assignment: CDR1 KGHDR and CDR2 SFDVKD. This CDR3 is CATSVSSGSRNEQFF. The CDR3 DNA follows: TGTGCCACCAGTGTCTCTAGCGGGAGTAGAAATGAGCAGTTCTTC.